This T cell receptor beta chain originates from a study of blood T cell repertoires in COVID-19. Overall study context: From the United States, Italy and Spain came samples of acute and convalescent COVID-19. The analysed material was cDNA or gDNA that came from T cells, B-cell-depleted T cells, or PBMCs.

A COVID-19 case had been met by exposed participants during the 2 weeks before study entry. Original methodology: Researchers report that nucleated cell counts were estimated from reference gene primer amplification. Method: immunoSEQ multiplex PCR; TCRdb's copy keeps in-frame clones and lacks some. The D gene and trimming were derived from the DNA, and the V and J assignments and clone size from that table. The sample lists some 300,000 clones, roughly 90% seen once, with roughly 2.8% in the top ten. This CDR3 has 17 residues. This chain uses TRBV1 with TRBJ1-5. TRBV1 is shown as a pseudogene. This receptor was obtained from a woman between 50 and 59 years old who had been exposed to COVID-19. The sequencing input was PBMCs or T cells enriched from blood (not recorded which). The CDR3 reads CTSSQDSRPNTNQPQHF. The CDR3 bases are TGCACCAGCAGCCAAGATTCGCGGCCAAACACGAATCAGCCCCAGCATTTT.